This T cell receptor (beta chain) was sequenced for a study of molecular identifiers for immune sequencing clone quantification (dated by TCRdb to between 2018 and 2020). Regarding the research as a whole: For a replicate experiment, RNA from approximately 20,000 or 98,000 naive CD8 T cells was divided into five aliquots, and four of the five aliquots were sequenced. This methods study used CD8 T cells to benchmark TCR RNA copy counting and molecular-identifier clustering-based TCR repertoire sequencing (MIDCIRS). On the study overall, not on this receptor specifically: The sizes of highly expanded clones could end up underestimated when identical TCR molecules share a barcode. Spiked-in Jurkat TCR RNA (10 copies' worth), which is not part of the donor repertoire, was contained in the naive libraries. Modeling estimated about 3.3 recovered TCR RNA copies per cell, compared with about 10 by digital PCR, which implies about 32% capture efficiency. In CMV-specific effector cells, over 97% of molecules were held by clones above 20 RNA copies, whereas under 1% of molecules were held by such clones in naive cells. When barcode sub-clustering was left out, chimeric consensus sequences inflated TCR diversity, with chimeras reaching as high as 47%. A single cell's worth of spiked-in Jurkat TCR RNA was reported detectable even among approximately 930,000 naive CD8 T cells.

Concerning this clonotype itself: It has no known antigen specificity. A much larger clonotype is one base distant, so this may be a read error.

Receptors were amplified or captured by PCR. For sequencing, a NextSeq 500 was employed. Preparation of bulk TCR libraries followed a previously described approach, with the TCR primers listed in Table S5. The Qiagen AllPrep DNA/RNA kit was used to purify total RNA. Before analysis, reads from multiple sequencing runs of one library were combined. Concerning the study's data processing: Reads were retained only if the reads had an exact TCR constant sequence, and the retained reads were trimmed to 150 nt and grouped according to their 12-nt molecular barcodes. Reads inside each barcode group were sub-clustered using a 15% Levenshtein threshold, and a quality-weighted consensus sequence was constructed for each RNA molecule. Non-functional sequences were excluded, and lower-count sequences lying one edit away from another sequence were also excluded. Barcode sub-clusters with fewer than 20% of the maximum read count were removed, based on fitting two negative binomial distributions. TCRdb reanalyzed the raw reads on its own, using fastp at Q25 for trimming and MiXCR for clone calling, and kept in-frame beta chains. Each entry is one CDR3 protein sequence, shown with its most common DNA and genes. TCRdb, not the authors, supplied the V and J calls. The sample yields hundreds of thousands of distinct CDR3 sequences; over 25% were counted once. The ten largest clones take up 0.78% of the sample.

Libraries of naive CD8 T cells were built from anywhere between about 18,000 and 1,000,000 sorted cells, with 10%, 30% or 50% of the purified RNA used. On a BD FACSAria II, naive CD8 T cells were FACS-sorted as CD8+CD4-CCR7+CD45RA+ and collected into RLT Plus buffer. Approximately nine TCR copies' worth of Jurkat RNA were spiked into about 19,000-1,000,000 naive CD8 T cell samples to test detection sensitivity. CD8 T cells were enriched with RosetteSep CD8+ T Cell Enrichment Cocktail and Ficoll-Paque, followed by ACK red cell lysis. The germline V gene sets CDR1 to MDHEN and CDR2 to SYDVKM. Counted from cysteine to phenylalanine, this CDR3 has 15 amino acids. Only the CDR3 DNA stays, 45 bases, in frame from base 1.

This receptor was taken from a human donor in good health. Some libraries in this study had Jurkat cell RNA spiked in. Input material: naive CD8+ T cells from blood, with Jurkat cell RNA spiked in. The sample's cell subset or site label, decoded: FACS-sorted CD8+CD4-CCR7+CD45RA+ naive T cells. This sequence uses TRBV28 and TRBJ2-1; 9 central nucleotides agree with TRBD1. At the DNA level, the sequence is TGTGCCAGCAGTTTCGGGACAGGGTCCTACATTGAGCAGTTCTTC. Its translation is CASSFGTGSYIEQFF.